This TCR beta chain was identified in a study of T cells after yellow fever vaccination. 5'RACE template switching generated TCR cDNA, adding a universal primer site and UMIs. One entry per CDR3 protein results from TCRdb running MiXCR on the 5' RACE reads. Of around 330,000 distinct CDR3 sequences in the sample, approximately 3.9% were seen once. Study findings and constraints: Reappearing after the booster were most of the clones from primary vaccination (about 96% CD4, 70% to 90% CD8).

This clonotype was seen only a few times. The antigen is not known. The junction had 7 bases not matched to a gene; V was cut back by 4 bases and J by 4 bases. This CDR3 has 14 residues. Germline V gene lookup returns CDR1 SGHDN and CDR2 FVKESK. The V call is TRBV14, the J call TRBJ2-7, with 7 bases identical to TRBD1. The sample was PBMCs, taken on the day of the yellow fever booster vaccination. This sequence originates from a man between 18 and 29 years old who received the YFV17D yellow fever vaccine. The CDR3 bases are TGTGCCAGCAGCCCCTGGGACAGCATTTACGAGCAGTACTTC. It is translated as CASSPWDSIYEQYF.